This T cell receptor beta chain was profiled in a study of blood T cell repertoires in COVID-19. In the study overall: Spain, Italy and the United States supplied samples that represented acute and convalescent COVID-19. T cells, B-cell-depleted T cells, or PBMCs supplied cDNA or gDNA.

Source study methods: It was from reference gene primer amplification that nucleated cell counts were estimated. The assay was immunoSEQ multiplex PCR, and TCRdb's table has in-frame clones only and misses some. The D gene and trimming were derived from the DNA, and the V and J assignments and clone size from that table. This sample has under 55,000 clones, with around 83% found just once. Germline trimming cut 5 bases from V and 3 bases from J; bases unmatched to any gene: 12. This CDR3 contains 16 residues. Germline assignment: CDR1 SGHVS and CDR2 FQNEAQ. The TCR originated in a man aged 35-49 years with active COVID-19. The sample comprised peripheral blood. J is TRBJ2-7 and V is TRBV7-8; 8 bases line up with TRBD2. The CDR3 reads CASSLNSGELSYEQYF. CDR3 sequence (DNA): TGTGCCAGCAGCCTTAATAGCGGGGAGTTGAGCTACGAGCAGTACTTC.